Listed below are T cell receptor beta chains from one sample, sequenced in a study of technical replicates of blood from a handful of donors. Clones were read by immunoSEQ multiplex PCR, and TCRdb kept only the in-frame ones, dropping some. The repertoire holds under 95,000 clones, around 94% seen once, with roughly 0.25% in the top ten. Sequenced input: T cells isolated from PBMCs. All receptors derive from a human donor in good health. Each CDR3 is given with its conserved first and last residue. The order of the fields is CDR3 length, J gene, clone size, V gene, D gene, CDR3 DNA, CDR3 protein. D genes are given only for firm matches. Clone sizes are given selectively: once, few, many, or a class where the clone is expanded.

>19|TRBJ2-7|few|TRBV18|TRBD1
TGTGCCAGCTCACCCCAACGTAGGGACGGGACAGGGAGCTCCTACGAGCAGTACTTC
CASSPQRRDGTGSSYEQYF
>17|TRBJ1-2|few|TRBV5-4|.
TGTGCCAGCAGCTTGATGGCAGGTGGGGACTCGAACTATGGCTACACCTTC
CASSLMAGGDSNYGYTF
>15|TRBJ1-5|once|TRBV19|TRBD1
TGTGCCAGTAGTAGTCAGACAGGGGCCGGGCAGCCCCAGCATTTT
CASSSQTGAGQPQHF
>16|TRBJ1-3|.|TRBV2|.
TGTGCCAGCAGTGGAAGATGGGGCCAAGGGGGAAACACCATATATTTT
CASSGRWGQGGNTIYF
>14|TRBJ2-3|.|TRBV15|.
TGTGCCACCAGCCTTTCCTACCTCTTGAATACGCAGTATTTT
CATSLSYLLNTQYF
>13|TRBJ2-7|.|TRBV11-2|.
TGTGCCAGCAGCTTGGCCACAGAGTACGAGCAGTACTTC
CASSLATEYEQYF
>18|TRBJ2-1|.|TRBV2|TRBD2
TGTGCCAGCAACTTCCCCGTTGGGACTAGCGGGCGCTACAATGAGCAGTTCTTC
CASNFPVGTSGRYNEQFF
>16|TRBJ2-3|.|TRBV5-1|.
TGCGCCAGCAGCTTGGTCCTGGACTCCCCGTCCGTTACGCAGTATTTT
CASSLVLDSPSVTQYF
>14|TRBJ2-7|.|TRBV2|.
TGTGCCAGCAGTGAAGCGCTTACCTACGACGAGCAGTACTTC
CASSEALTYDEQYF
>18|TRBJ1-5|once|TRBV28|.
TGTGCCAGCAGTTTCCCCGACACTTTAACTTTTCACAATCAGCCCCAGCATTTT
CASSFPDTLTFHNQPQHF
>19|TRBJ2-2|.|TRBV10-3|TRBD2
TGTGCCATCAGTGAGTCATGGACTAGCGGGGGCGCGAACACCGGGGAGCTGTTTTTT
CAISESWTSGGANTGELFF
>16|TRBJ2-2|.|TRBV29-1|TRBD2
TGCAGCGTTGAAGGTGGACTAGCGGGAGTCTCCGGGGAGCTGTTTTTT
CSVEGGLAGVSGELFF
>13|TRBJ1-2|once|TRBV2|.
TGTGCCAGCAACCTTGGGGCCGGTGATGGCTACACCTTC
CASNLGAGDGYTF
>15|TRBJ2-7|.|TRBV7-2|.
TGTGCCAGCAGCATGATACCGGGACAACGGGACGAGCAGTACTTC
CASSMIPGQRDEQYF
>14|TRBJ2-7|.|TRBV2|TRBD1
TGTGCCAGCAGCCCGACAGGGGGACGTTACGAGCAGTACTTC
CASSPTGGRYEQYF
>13|TRBJ2-7|.|TRBV4-1|.
TGCGCCAGCAGAGGTTCGGGGTCCCACGAGCAGTACTTC
CASRGSGSHEQYF
>13|TRBJ1-1|few|TRBV19|.
TGTGCCAGTAGTACGGGAGGGAGGGGCGAAGCTTTCTTT
CASSTGGRGEAFF
>15|TRBJ2-7|.|TRBV7-8|TRBD2
TGTGCCAGCAGCTTAGCTAGCGGGGGGCCCTACGAGCAGTACTTC
CASSLASGGPYEQYF
>13|TRBJ1-1|.|TRBV9|TRBD1
TGTGCCAGCAGCGTCGGGACAGCGCAGGAAGCTTTCTTT
CASSVGTAQEAFF
>16|TRBJ2-7|.|TRBV29-1|TRBD1
TGCAGCGTTGAAGCTCCATGGGGGACAGGGTCCTACGAGCAGTACTTC
CSVEAPWGTGSYEQYF
>15|TRBJ1-2|.|TRBV21-1|.
TGTGCCAGCAGCAAAGATACGGCAGGGAACTATGGCTACACCTTC
CASSKDTAGNYGYTF
>13|TRBJ2-3|.|TRBV6-1|.
TGTGCCACGACGCGGGGTTGGGCAGATACGCAGTATTTT
CATTRGWADTQYF
>16|TRBJ1-1|.|TRBV4-1|TRBD1
TGCGCCAGCAGCCAAAGGACAGGGGCTACCTACACTGAAGCTTTCTTT
CASSQRTGATYTEAFF
>13|TRBJ1-2|.|TRBV6-5|.
TGTGCCAGCTTGGCGGGCCCGGGGTATGGCTACACCTTC
CASLAGPGYGYTF
>20|TRBJ1-2|.|TRBV5-1|TRBD1
TGCGCCAGCAGCTTGTCCAGTAAGGGACAGGCCGACAGTCCTAACTATGGCTACACCTTC
CASSLSSKGQADSPNYGYTF
>15|TRBJ1-1|.|TRBV6-6|.
TGTGCCAGCAGTTACACGAAATGGGGGGGCACTGAAGCTTTCTTT
CASSYTKWGGTEAFF
>13|TRBJ2-1|.|TRBV5-6|TRBD1
TGTGCCAGCAGTTTTGGGACAGCCAATGAGCAGTTCTTC
CASSFGTANEQFF